The 29 T cell receptor beta chains given below trace back to one sample, sequenced in a study of untreated major depressive disorder. Study results and limitations: Compared with controls, depressed patients showed more TRBV05-01 (Vbeta 5.1) usage in CD4+ T cells.

These TCRs' antigens remain unknown. Only in-frame clones appear in the TCRdb table, and some are missing; sequencing was by immunoSEQ multiplex PCR. The sample consists of some 13,000 clones, around nine tenths of them appearing once. The specimen sequenced was CD4+ T cells from PBMCs. The receptor set was obtained from a woman aged 25 to 39 with major depressive disorder.

This clone was recorded only once. The chain recombines TRBV15 with TRBJ2-1, with 9 bases lining up with TRBD1. This CDR3 spans 16 amino acids. V lost 1 base to trimming and J lost 6 bases; unmatched junction nucleotides: 7. Germline lookup yields CDR1 LNHNV and CDR2 YYDKDF (reference sequence). The CDR3 loop is CATSRVKGQGGNEQFF. As DNA, the CDR3 is TGTGCCACCAGCAGAGTAAAGGGACAGGGAGGCAATGAGCAGTTCTTC.

This chain uses TRBV11-3 with TRBJ1-4; D ambiguous. Germline CDR1 SGHNT, CDR2 YENEEA. The CDR3 covers 15 residues. V was shortened by 4 bases and J by 8 bases, with 17 bases between the two germline ends. CDR3 coding DNA: TGTGCCAGCAGCTCAGGATCTAATTCACGGGAAAAACTGTTTTTT. Translated, it gives CASSSGSNSREKLFF.

The chain links TRBV30 to TRBJ2-7; the match to TRBD1 covers 7 bases. Unmatched junction bases numbered 3, after V lost 8 bases and J lost 2 bases. This CDR3 is 11 amino acids long. Germline CDR1 GTSNPN, CDR2 SVGIG (reference sequence). CDR3 loop: CAGQGAYEQYF. The DNA for the CDR3 is TGTGCCGGTCAGGGGGCCTACGAGCAGTACTTC.

The chain joins TRBV5-1 to TRBJ1-4, with D unresolved. Germline V gene sequence: CDR1 SGHRS, CDR2 YFSETQ. V shed 2 bases and J shed 4 bases, with 9 bases lying between them. This CDR3 has 14 amino acids. CDR3 sequence reads: CASSFEGGNEKLFF. In nucleotides, the CDR3 is TGCGCCAGCAGCTTCGAGGGAGGTAATGAAAAACTGTTTTTT.

This sequence joins TRBV30 and TRBJ1-2; the match to TRBD1 covers 8 bases. Germline V gene sequence: CDR1 GTSNPN, CDR2 SVGIG (reference sequence). V was pared by 3 bases and J by 8 bases, with 8 bases of the junction left unmatched. This CDR3 comprises 13 residues. This chain's CDR3 is CAWSVGRGQGYTF. The CDR3 DNA reads TGTGCCTGGAGCGTGGGCAGGGGGCAGGGCTACACCTTC.

A remark on this clone: The junction shows a germline mismatch at one end, possibly a read error. Other nucleotide sequences from this sample produce the same CDR3. The chain is built from TRBV29-1 and TRBJ1-1; D perhaps matches TRBD1 (6 bases). The CDR3 consists of 15 residues. CDR1 is SQVTM and CDR2 is ANQGSEA in the germline V gene. CDR3 DNA: TGCAGCGTTGGGGATCGCCAGGGGATGAACGCTGAAGCTTTCTTT. It specifies CSVGDRQGMNAEAFF.

This clone was observed a single time. The J gene is TRBJ2-2, the V gene TRBV5-1; D is unresolved. The CDR3 consists of 14 residues. Trimming removed 4 bases at V and 1 base at J, with 8 bases between. Germline CDR1 reads SGHRS; CDR2 reads YFSETQ. In DNA, the CDR3 is TGCGCCAGCAGCCTGACTGTGAACACCGGGGAGCTGTTTTTT. This gives the protein CASSLTVNTGELFF.

The chain couples TRBV30 to TRBJ2-5, with no clear D. CDR3 length: 12 amino acids. Germline loops: CDR1 GTSNPN, CDR2 SVGIG (reference sequence). V lost 5 bases, J lost 6 bases, and 13 bases lay in between. The CDR3 protein is CAWASSGKTQYF. The CDR3 DNA is TGTGCCTGGGCCTCAAGTGGGAAGACCCAGTACTTC. The full variable domain, with the rest looked up from reference TRBV30 and TRBJ2-5, is SQTIHQWPATLVQPVGSPLSLECTVEGTSNPNLYWYRQAAGRGLQLLFYSVGIGQISSEVPQNLSASRPQDRQFILSSKKLLLSDSGFYLCAWASSGKTQYFGPGTRLLVL.

The rearrangement links TRBV4-1 to TRBJ1-4; D is perhaps TRBD1 (6 bases). V was pared by 1 base and J by 8 bases, with 14 bases between. CDR1 is MGHRA and CDR2 is YSYEKL in the germline V gene. The CDR3 covers 15 residues. Here the CDR3 reads CASSQVEQGYEKLFF. CDR3 DNA sequence: TGCGCCAGCAGCCAAGTAGAACAGGGATACGAAAAACTGTTTTTT.

About this clone: One junction end disagrees with the germline gene, perhaps due to a read error. This chain joins TRBV20-1 and TRBJ1-2; D is uncertain. CDR1 and CDR2 (germline): DFQATT, SNEGSKA (reference sequence). CDR3 length: 8 residues. CDR3 nucleotide sequence: TGCAGTGCTGGCCGAGGATACTTC. Encoded protein: CSAGRGYF.

The gene calls are TRBV11-3 and TRBJ2-7; D is undetermined. Per the germline V gene, CDR1 is SGHNT and CDR2 is YENEEA. V dropped 3 bases and J dropped 2 bases, with 5 bases sitting between them. The CDR3 runs 12 residues. CDR3 in amino acids: CASSLVPYEQYF. CDR3 sequence (DNA): TGTGCCAGCAGCTTGGTACCCTACGAGCAGTACTTC.

The rearrangement links TRBV11-2 to TRBJ1-1; 11 nucleotides match TRBD1. The CDR3 covers 15 residues. In germline, CDR1 is SGHAT, CDR2 FQNNGV. Losses at the gene ends were 5 bases for V and 7 bases for J; bases not matched to a gene: 9. The CDR3 loop reads CASSTWTGGLSEAFF. DNA of the CDR3: TGTGCCAGCAGCACCTGGACAGGGGGCTTGAGTGAAGCTTTCTTT.

The V and J genes are TRBV7-9 and TRBJ2-7; maybe TRBD2 (5 bases). Trimming cost V 1 base and J 5 bases, with 9 bases left between them. The CDR3 contains 13 residues. Germline CDR1 reads SEHNR; CDR2 reads FQNEAQ (reference sequence). The CDR3 DNA sequence: TGTGCCAGCAGCTTAGAGGCTAGCCACGAGCAGTACTTC. Amino acid sequence: CASSLEASHEQYF.

The J gene is TRBJ2-2, the V gene TRBV27; 9 bases map to TRBD2. The V and J ends lost 2 bases and 2 bases, in that order; junction bases with no gene match: 6. This CDR3 contains 17 residues. In germline, CDR1 is MNHEY, CDR2 SMNVEV (reference sequence). CDR3 DNA sequence: TGTGCCAGCAGTTTAATTGGCGGGAGGGGCAACACCGGGGAGCTGTTTTTT. Protein: CASSLIGGRGNTGELFF.

The chain links TRBV5-6 to TRBJ1-5; D might be TRBD1 (5 bases). Between the trimmed V and J ends, which lost 4 bases and 7 bases, there was a span of 9 bases. The germline gives CDR1 SGHDT, CDR2 YYEEEE. CDR3 length: 12 amino acids. The CDR3 is CASSPRGQPQHF. The CDR3 DNA sequence: TGTGCCAGCAGCCCAAGGGGCCAGCCCCAGCATTTT. Supplemented by reference TRBV5-6 and TRBJ1-5, the full variable domain reads DAGVTQSPTHLIKTRGQQVTLRCSPKSGHDTVSWYQQALGQGPQFIFQYYEEEERQRGNFPDRFSGHQFPNYSSELNVNALLLGDSALYLCASSPRGQPQHFGDGTRLSIL.

This chain connects TRBV7-2 to TRBJ2-7, with D maybe TRBD1 (7 bases). The germline CDR1 and CDR2 sequences are SGHTA and FQGNSA. V was pared by 2 bases and J by 6 bases, with 17 bases between. The CDR3 is 15 amino acids. The CDR3 protein is CASSLRSNQGGEQYF. The CDR3 nucleotides read TGTGCCAGCAGCTTACGGTCCAATCAGGGGGGCGAGCAGTACTTC.

V is TRBV10-2 and J is TRBJ1-2; a possible D gene is TRBD1 (5 bases). Trimming took 6 bases from V and 6 from J, leaving 20 bases between them. The germline gives CDR1 WSHSY, CDR2 SAAADI. CDR3 length: 15 residues. CDR3 in amino acids: CASREGAMDRDGYTF. In nucleotides, the CDR3 is TGCGCCAGCAGGGAAGGGGCAATGGATCGGGATGGCTACACCTTC.

The rearrangement joins TRBV29-1 to TRBJ2-1, with D uncertain. Trimming stripped 4 bases from V and 5 bases from J, with 12 bases between. There are 13 residues in the CDR3. Germline lookup yields CDR1 SQVTM and CDR2 ANQGSEA. The chain's CDR3 is CSVARTADNEQFF. The CDR3, as DNA: TGCAGCGTTGCAAGGACCGCTGACAATGAGCAGTTCTTC.

The chain has TRBV5-1 and TRBJ1-5; tentative D call: TRBD1 (5 bases). CDR1 and CDR2 from the germline V gene are SGHRS and YFSETQ. The CDR3 is 14 residues long. Between the trimmed V and J ends, which lost 0 bases and 5 bases, there was a span of 9 bases. The CDR3 spells CASSLGGYDQPQHF. The CDR3 coding sequence is TGCGCCAGCAGCTTGGGGGGCTACGATCAGCCCCAGCATTTT. Supplemented by reference TRBV5-1 and TRBJ1-5, the full variable domain reads KAGVTQTPRYLIKTRGQQVTLSCSPISGHRSVSWYQQTPGQGLQFLFEYFSETQRNKGNFPGRFSGRQFSNSRSEMNVSTLELGDSALYLCASSLGGYDQPQHFGDGTRLSIL.

In this sample, this clone turned up once. J is TRBJ1-1 and V is TRBV29-1; D gene uncertain. This CDR3 region has 12 residues. The germline V and J ends were trimmed by 4 bases and 5 bases, with 11 bases remaining between them. The germline gives CDR1 SQVTM, CDR2 ANQGSEA. CDR3 amino acids: CSVVDRRTEAFF. The CDR3 DNA reads TGCAGCGTTGTAGATCGGCGGACTGAAGCTTTCTTT.

V usage is TRBV11-1 and J usage is TRBJ2-5; a possible D gene is TRBD1 (5 bases). This CDR3 is built from 14 residues. Germline CDR1 SGHAT, CDR2 FQDESV (reference sequence). V dropped 4 bases and J dropped 4 bases, with 13 bases sitting between them. CDR3 in DNA: TGTGCCAGCAGCTCCAGGGATTTTAGAGAGACCCAGTACTTC. This translates into CASSSRDFRETQYF.

V and J are TRBV6-6 and TRBJ2-5; no reliable D call. Germline assignment: CDR1 MNHNY and CDR2 SVGAGI (reference sequence). Between the trimmed V and J ends, which lost 3 bases and 4 bases, there was a span of 3 bases. The CDR3 runs 11 residues. CDR3 amino acids: CASSYLETQYF. The CDR3 DNA reads as TGTGCCAGCAGTTATCTAGAGACCCAGTACTTC.

This chain links TRBV7-9 with TRBJ2-6, with a tentative D call TRBD1 (6 bases). V lost 2 bases and J 4 bases, leaving 6 bases between the germline ends. The CDR3 has 14 amino acids. Germline-derived CDR1 and CDR2 are SEHNR and FQNEAQ (reference sequence). The CDR3 DNA reads TGTGCCAGCAGCTTAAGGGGGGGGGCCAACGTCCTGACTTTC. Its translation is CASSLRGGANVLTF.

This clone was counted once. The J gene is TRBJ1-2, the V gene TRBV2; D gene ambiguous. Trimming cost V 3 bases and J 3 bases, with 2 bases left between them. Germline V gene data show CDR1 as SNHLY and CDR2 as FYNNEI. The CDR3 sequence is 11 residues long. The CDR3 spells CASSDYYGYTF. The DNA for the CDR3 is TGTGCCAGCAGTGACTACTATGGCTACACCTTC.

The chain is built from TRBV30 and TRBJ1-1, with 11 bases aligning to TRBD1. The CDR3 is made up of 14 amino acids. V was pared by 3 bases and J by 10 bases, with 10 bases of the junction left unmatched. CDR1 is GTSNPN, CDR2 SVGIG, per germline (reference sequence). The CDR3 loop is CAWRGGQGARGAFF. The CDR3 coding sequence is TGTGCCTGGAGGGGAGGACAGGGGGCGAGAGGAGCTTTCTTT.

V gene TRBV10-3 combines with J gene TRBJ2-3; D unresolved. Per germline, CDR1 ENHRY and CDR2 SYGVKD. With 0 bases removed from V and 4 bases from J, the gap between germline ends came to 8 bases. The CDR3 length is 14 residues. The CDR3 loop is CAISESTWADTQYF. CDR3 bases: TGTGCCATCAGTGAGTCGACATGGGCAGATACGCAGTATTTT.

The count of this clone is one. The V and J genes are TRBV7-3 and TRBJ1-1; no clear D. The CDR3 length is 13 residues. Trimming removed 5 bases at V and 0 bases at J, with 7 bases between. The germline CDR1 and CDR2 sequences are SGHTA and FQGTGA. CDR3 sequence reads: CASSTGMNTEAFF. CDR3 in DNA: TGTGCCAGCAGCACGGGCATGAACACTGAAGCTTTCTTT.

Only one count was recorded for this clone. V and J are TRBV10-3 and TRBJ2-2, with 16 bases identical to TRBD2. CDR1 and CDR2 (germline): ENHRY, SYGVKD. After removal of 6 bases from V and 4 bases from J, the junction contained 2 bases not matched to a gene. CDR3 size: 16 residues. In DNA form, the CDR3 reads TGTGCCATCAGAGGGACTAGCGGGAGGGGCACCGGGGAGCTGTTTTTT. Amino acid sequence: CAIRGTSGRGTGELFF.

This chain links TRBV5-6 with TRBJ2-5, with TRBD1 matching over 7 bases. The CDR3 has 17 residues. CDR1 SGHDT and CDR2 YYEEEE come from the germline V gene. With V trimmed by 4 bases and J by 1 base, 13 bases remained unmatched. The CDR3 DNA reads TGTGCCAGCAGCAAATACCTGACAGGGACATTCCAAGAGACCCAGTACTTC. Protein product: CASSKYLTGTFQETQYF.